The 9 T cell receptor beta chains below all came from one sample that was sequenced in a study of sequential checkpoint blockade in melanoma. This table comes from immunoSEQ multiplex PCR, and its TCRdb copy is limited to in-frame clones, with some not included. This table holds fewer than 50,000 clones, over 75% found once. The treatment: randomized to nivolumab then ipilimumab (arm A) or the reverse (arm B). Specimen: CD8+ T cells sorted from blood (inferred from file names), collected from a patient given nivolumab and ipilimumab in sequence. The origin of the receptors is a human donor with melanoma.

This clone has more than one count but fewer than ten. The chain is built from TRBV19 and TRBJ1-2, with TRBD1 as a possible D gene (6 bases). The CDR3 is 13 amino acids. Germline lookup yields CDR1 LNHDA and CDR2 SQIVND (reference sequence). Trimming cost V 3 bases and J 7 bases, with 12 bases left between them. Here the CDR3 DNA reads TGTGCCAGTAGTATTGGACAGATGGGTGGCTACACCTTC. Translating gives CASSIGQMGGYTF.

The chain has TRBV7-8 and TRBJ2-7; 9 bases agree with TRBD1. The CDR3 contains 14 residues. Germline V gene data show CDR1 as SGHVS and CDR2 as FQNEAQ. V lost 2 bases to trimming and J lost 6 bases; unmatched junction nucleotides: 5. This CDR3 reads CASSLWDRVGEQYV. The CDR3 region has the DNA TGTGCCAGCAGCTTATGGGACAGGGTGGGCGAGCAGTACGTC.

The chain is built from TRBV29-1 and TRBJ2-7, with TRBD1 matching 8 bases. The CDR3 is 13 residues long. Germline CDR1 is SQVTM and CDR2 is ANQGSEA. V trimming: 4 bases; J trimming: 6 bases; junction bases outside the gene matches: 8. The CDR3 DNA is TGCAGCGTTGTCGGACAGGGCCAATTCGAGCAGTACTTC. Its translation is CSVVGQGQFEQYF.

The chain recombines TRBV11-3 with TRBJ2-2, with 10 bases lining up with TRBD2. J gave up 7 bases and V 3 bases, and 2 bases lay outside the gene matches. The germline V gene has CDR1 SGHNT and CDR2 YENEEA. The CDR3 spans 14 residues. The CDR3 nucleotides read TGTGCCAGCAGCTTGGGACTAGCGTACGGGGAGCTGTTTTTT. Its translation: CASSLGLAYGELFF.

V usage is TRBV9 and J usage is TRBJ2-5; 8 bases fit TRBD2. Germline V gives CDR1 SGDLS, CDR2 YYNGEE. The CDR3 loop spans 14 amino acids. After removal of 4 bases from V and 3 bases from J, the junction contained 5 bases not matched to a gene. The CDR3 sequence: CASSPGGGEETQYF. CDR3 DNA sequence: TGTGCCAGCAGCCCGGGGGGGGGCGAAGAGACCCAGTACTTC.

The CDR3 loop is CASSRGLGNTEAFF. The CDR3 nucleotides are TGTGCCAGCAGCCGGGGACTGGGTAACACTGAAGCTTTCTTT. The gene calls are TRBV28 and TRBJ1-1; possibly TRBD1 for D (5 bases). Germline lookup yields CDR1 MDHEN and CDR2 SYDVKM. The V end lost 6 bases, the J end lost 2 bases, and 13 bases lay between the germline ends. CDR3 length: 14 amino acids.

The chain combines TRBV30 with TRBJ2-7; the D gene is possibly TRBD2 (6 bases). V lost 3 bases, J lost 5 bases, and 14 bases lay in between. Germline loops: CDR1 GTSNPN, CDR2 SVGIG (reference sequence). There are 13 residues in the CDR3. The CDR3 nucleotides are TGTGCCTGGAGCTGGGGGGATGGAGACGAGCAGTACTTC. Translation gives CAWSWGDGDEQYF. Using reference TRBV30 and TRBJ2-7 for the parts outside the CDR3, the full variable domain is SQTIHQWPATLVQPVGSPLSLECTVEGTSNPNLYWYRQAAGRGLQLLFYSVGIGQISSEVPQNLSASRPQDRQFILSSKKLLLSDSGFYLCAWSWGDGDEQYFGPGTRLTVT.

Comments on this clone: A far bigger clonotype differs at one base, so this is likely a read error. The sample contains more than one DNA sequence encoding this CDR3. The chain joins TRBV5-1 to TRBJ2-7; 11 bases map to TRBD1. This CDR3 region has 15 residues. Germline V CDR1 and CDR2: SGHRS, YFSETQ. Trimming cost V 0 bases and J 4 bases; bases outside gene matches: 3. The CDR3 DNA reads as TGCGCCAGCAGCTTGGGTGGGACAGGGGGATACGAGCAGTACGTC. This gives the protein CASSLGGTGGYEQYV.

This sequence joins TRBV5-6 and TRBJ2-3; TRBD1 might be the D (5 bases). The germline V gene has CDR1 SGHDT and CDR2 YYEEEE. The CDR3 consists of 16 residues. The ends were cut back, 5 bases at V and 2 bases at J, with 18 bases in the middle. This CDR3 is CASSSLGHGPTDTQYF. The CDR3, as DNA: TGTGCCAGCAGTTCTCTCGGACACGGACCCACAGATACGCAGTATTTT.